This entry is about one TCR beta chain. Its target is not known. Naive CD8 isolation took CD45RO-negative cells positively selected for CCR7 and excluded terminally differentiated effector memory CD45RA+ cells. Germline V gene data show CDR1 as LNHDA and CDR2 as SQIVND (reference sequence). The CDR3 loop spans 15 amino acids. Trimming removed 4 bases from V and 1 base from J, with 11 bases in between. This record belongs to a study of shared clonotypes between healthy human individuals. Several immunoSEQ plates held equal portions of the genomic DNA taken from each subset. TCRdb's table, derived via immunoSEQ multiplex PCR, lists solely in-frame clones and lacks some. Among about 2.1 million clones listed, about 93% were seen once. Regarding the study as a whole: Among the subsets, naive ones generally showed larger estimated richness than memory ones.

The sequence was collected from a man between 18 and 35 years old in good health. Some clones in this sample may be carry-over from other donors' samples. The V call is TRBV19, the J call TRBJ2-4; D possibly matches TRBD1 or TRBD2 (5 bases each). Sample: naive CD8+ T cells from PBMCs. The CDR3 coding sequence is TGTGCCAGTAGTAGGGACGGTGGGGCCAAAAACATTCAGTACTTC. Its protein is CASSRDGGAKNIQYF.